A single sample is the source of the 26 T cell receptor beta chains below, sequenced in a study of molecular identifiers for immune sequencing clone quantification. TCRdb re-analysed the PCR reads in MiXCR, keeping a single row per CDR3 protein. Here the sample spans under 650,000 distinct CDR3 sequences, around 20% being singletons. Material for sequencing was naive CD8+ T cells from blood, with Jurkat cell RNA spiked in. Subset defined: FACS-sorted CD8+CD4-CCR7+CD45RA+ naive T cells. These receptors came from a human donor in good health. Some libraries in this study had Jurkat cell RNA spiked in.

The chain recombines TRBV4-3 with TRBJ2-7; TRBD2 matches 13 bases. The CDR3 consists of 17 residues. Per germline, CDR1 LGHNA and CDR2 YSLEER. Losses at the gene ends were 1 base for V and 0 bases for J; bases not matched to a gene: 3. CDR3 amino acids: CASSQGLAGGYSYEQYF. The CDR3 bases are TGCGCCAGCAGCCAAGGACTAGCGGGGGGCTACTCCTACGAGCAGTACTTC.

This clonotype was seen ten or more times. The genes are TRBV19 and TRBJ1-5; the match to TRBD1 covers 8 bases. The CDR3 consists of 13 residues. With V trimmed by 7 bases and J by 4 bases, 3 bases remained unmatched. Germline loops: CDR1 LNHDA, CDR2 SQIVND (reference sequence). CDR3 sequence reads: CASTGGYNQPQHF. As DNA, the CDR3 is TGTGCCAGTACAGGGGGCTATAATCAGCCCCAGCATTTT.

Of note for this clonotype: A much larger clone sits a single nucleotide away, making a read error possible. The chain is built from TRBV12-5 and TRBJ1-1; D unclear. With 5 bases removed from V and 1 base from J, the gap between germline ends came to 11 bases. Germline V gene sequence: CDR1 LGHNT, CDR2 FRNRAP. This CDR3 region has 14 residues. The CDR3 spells CASGITRRNTEAFF. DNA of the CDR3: TGTGCTAGTGGTATAACAAGGCGGAACACTGAAGCTTTCTTT.

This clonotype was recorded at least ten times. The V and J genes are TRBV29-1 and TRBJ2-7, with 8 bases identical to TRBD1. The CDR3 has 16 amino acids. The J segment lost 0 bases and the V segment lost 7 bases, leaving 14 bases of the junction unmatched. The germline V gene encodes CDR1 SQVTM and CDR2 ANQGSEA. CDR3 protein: CSAIGQGPTNSYEQYF. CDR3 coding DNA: TGCAGCGCCATAGGACAGGGCCCCACCAACTCCTACGAGCAGTACTTC.

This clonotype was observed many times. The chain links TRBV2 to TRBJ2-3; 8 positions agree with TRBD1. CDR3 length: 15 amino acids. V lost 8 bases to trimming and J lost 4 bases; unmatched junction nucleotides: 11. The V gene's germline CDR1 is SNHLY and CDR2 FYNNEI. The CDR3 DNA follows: TGTGCCAGCGAAAAGGGGACAGGTTCGGCAGATACGCAGTATTTT. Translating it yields CASEKGTGSADTQYF.

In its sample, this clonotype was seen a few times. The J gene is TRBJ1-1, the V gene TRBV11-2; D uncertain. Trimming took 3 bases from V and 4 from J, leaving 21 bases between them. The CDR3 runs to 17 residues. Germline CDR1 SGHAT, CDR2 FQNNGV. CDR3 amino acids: CASSFPLRESVFTEAFF. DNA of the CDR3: TGTGCCAGCAGCTTCCCCCTTAGGGAGTCGGTGTTCACTGAAGCTTTCTTT.

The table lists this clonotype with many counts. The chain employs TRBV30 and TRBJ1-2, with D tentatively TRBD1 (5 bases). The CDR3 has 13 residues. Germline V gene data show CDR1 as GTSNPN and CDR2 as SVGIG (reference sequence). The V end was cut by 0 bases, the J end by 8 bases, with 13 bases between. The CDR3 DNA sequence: TGTGCCTGGAGTGTAAGTGCCAGGGACGGCTACACCTTC. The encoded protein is CAWSVSARDGYTF.

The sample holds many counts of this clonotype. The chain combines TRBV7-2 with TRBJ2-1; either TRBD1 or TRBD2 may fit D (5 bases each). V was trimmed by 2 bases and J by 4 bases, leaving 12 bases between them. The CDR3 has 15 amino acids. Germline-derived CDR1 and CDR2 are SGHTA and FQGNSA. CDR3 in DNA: TGTGCCAGCAGCTTAATGGGGACCAGTTACAATGAGCAGTTCTTC. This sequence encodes CASSLMGTSYNEQFF.

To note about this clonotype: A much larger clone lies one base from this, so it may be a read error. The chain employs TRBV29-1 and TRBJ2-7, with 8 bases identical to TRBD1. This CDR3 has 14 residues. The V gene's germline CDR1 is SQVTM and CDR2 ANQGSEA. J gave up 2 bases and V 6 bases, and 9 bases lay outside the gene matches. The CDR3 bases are TGCAGCGTGAAAGCGACAGGGGAAGCCTACGAGCAGTACTTC. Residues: CSVKATGEAYEQYF.

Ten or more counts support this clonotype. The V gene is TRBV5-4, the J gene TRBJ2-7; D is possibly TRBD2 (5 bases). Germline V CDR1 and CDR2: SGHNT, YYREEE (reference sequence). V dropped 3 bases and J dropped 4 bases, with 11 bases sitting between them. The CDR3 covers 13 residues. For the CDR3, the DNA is TGTGCCAGCAGCTGGACTCCTGGGTACGAGCAGTACTTC. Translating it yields CASSWTPGYEQYF.

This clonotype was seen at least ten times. For the CDR3, the DNA is TGTGCCAGCAGCTTGTCAGGGACAGGATACACAGATACGCAGTATTTT. This codes for CASSLSGTGYTDTQYF. This chain joins TRBV5-6 and TRBJ2-3; 8 nucleotides align to TRBD1. The CDR3 consists of 16 residues. Trimming removed 1 base from V and 2 bases from J; junction bases left unmatched: 6. From germline, CDR1 is SGHDT and CDR2 YYEEEE.

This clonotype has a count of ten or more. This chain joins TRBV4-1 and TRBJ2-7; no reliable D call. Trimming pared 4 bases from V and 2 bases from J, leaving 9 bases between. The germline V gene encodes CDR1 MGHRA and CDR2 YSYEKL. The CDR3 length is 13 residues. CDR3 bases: TGCGCCAGCAGCCCGACCGCGCCCTACGAGCAGTACTTC. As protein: CASSPTAPYEQYF.

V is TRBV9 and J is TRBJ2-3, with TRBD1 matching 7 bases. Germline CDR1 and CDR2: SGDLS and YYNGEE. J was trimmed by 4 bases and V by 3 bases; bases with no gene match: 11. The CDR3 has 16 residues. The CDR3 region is CASSAGQPGMADTQYF. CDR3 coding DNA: TGTGCCAGCAGCGCGGGACAGCCAGGAATGGCAGATACGCAGTATTTT.

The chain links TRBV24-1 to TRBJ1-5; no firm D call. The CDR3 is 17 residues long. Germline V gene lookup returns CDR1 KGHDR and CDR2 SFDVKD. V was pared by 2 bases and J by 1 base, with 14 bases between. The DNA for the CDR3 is TGTGCCACCAGTGATTCCTCTGGCGCGAAGAGCAATCAGCCCCAGCATTTT. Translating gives CATSDSSGAKSNQPQHF.

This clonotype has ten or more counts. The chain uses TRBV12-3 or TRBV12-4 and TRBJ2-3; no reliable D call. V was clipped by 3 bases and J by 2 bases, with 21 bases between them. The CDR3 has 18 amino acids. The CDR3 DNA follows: TGTGCCAGCAGTTTCCCCGTATCCGTGTCCTCGAACACAGATACGCAGTATTTT. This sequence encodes CASSFPVSVSSNTDTQYF.

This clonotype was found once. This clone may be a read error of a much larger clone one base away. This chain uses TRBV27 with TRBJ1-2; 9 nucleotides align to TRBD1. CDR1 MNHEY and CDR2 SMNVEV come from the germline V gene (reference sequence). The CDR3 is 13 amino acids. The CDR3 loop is CVSSPDRGSGYTF. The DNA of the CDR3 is TGTGTCAGCAGTCCAGACAGGGGGTCTGGCTACACCTTC.

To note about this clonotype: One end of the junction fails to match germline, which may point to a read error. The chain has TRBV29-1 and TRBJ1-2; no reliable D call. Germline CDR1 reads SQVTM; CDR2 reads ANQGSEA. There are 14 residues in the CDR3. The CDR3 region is CCVDKEERAYGYTF. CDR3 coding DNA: TGCTGCGTTGACAAGGAGGAAAGGGCATATGGCTACACCTTC.

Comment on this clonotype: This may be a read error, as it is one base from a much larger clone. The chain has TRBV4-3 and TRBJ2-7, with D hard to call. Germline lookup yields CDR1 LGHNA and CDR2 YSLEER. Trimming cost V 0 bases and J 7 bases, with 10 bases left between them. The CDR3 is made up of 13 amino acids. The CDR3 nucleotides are TGCGCCAGCAGCCAAGATAGCAGAGAGGAGCAGTACTTC. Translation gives CASSQDSREEQYF.

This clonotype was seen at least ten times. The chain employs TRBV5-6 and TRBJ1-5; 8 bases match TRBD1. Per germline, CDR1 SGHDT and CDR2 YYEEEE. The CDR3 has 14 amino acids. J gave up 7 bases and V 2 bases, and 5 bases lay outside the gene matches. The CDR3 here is CASSFRGRAQPQHF. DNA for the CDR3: TGTGCCAGCAGCTTCAGGGGGCGCGCCCAGCCCCAGCATTTT.

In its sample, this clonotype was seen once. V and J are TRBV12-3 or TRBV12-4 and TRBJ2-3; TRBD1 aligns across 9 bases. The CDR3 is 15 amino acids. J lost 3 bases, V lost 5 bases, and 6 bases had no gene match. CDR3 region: CASSAYRGQTDTQYF. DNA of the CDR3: TGTGCCAGCAGTGCCTACAGGGGGCAGACAGATACGCAGTATTTT.

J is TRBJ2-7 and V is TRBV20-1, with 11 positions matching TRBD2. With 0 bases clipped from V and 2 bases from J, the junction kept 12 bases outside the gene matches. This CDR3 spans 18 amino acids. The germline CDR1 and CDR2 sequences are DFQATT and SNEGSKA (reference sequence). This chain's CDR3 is CSARDSRLAGTRPYEQYF. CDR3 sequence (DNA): TGCAGTGCTAGAGATTCGAGACTAGCGGGAACAAGGCCCTACGAGCAGTACTTC.

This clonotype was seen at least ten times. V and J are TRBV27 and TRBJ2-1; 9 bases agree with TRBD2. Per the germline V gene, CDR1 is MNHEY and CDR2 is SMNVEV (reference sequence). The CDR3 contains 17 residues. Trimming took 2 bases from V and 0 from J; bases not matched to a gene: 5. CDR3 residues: CASSLKVAGDSYNEQFF. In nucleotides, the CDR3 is TGTGCCAGCAGTTTAAAGGTAGCGGGGGACTCCTACAATGAGCAGTTCTTC.

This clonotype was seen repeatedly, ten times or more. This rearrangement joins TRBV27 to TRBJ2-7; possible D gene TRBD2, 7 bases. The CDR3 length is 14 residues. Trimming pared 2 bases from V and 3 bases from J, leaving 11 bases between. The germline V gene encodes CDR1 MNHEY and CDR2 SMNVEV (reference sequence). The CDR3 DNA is TGTGCCAGCAGTTTAGGGGAGGGGGACTACGAGCAGTACTTC. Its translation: CASSLGEGDYEQYF.

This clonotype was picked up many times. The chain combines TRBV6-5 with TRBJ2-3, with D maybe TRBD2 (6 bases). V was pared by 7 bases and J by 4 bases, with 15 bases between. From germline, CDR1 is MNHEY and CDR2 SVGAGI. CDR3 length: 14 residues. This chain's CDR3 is CASTLIAGSDTQYF. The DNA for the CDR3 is TGTGCCAGCACCTTAATTGCGGGGTCAGATACGCAGTATTTT.

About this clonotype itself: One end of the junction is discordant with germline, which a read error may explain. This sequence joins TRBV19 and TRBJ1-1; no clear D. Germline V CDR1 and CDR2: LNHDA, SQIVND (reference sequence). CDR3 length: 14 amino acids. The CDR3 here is CAGSIGRSPTEAFF. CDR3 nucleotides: TGTGCCGGTAGTATCGGACGGAGTCCCACTGAAGCTTTCTTT.

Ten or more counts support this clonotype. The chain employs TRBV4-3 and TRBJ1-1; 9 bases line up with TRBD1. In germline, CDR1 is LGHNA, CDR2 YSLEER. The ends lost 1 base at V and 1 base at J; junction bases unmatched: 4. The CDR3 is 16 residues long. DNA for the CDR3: TGCGCCAGCAGCCAAGGGACAGGGGCTACGAACACTGAAGCTTTCTTT. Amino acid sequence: CASSQGTGATNTEAFF.